Below, one T cell receptor beta chain is given with its context. Its target antigen remains unknown. From cysteine to phenylalanine, the CDR3 is 13 amino acids long. Only the protein is on record. CDR1 and CDR2 were assigned from the germline V gene as MGHRA and YSYEKL. Each CD8+ T cell subset was flow-sorted in triplicate, and around 300,000 cells per subset were placed directly into RLT lysis buffer. To exclude memory contaminants, naive CD8+ T cells were stringently defined as CD45RO-CCR7+CD27+CD95-. Standard density gradient centrifugation was used to isolate peripheral blood mononuclear cells from buffy coats. Naive CXCR3-negative and CXCR3-positive CD8+ T cells were flow-sorted on a FACSAria III. An RNeasy Mini Kit was used to extract total RNA from the sorted cells. This sample is part of a study of CXCR3-negative and CXCR3-positive naive CD8 T cells (dated 2019 in TCRdb). Concerning the study at large: In total, some 140 million TRB reads were obtained, which works out to roughly 1.5 +/- 0.3 million reads per library. Diversity and physicochemical repertoire analyses covered some ten donors pooled from two independent experiments. The TRBV-TRBJ cluster analysis covered naive subsets from five or six donors and memory cells from 3 donors. Results and caveats for the whole study, not just this receptor: Similar TRBV-TRBJ usage was shown by naive CXCR3-negative and CXCR3-positive cells from the same donor, whereas distinct patterns were shown by memory cells. Surface CD5, linked to self-reactivity in mice, was comparable between naive subsets; TCR interaction strength was therefore also inferred from TRB CDR3 physicochemical properties. Freshly isolated PBMCs were used for most assays because CXCR3 expression went down partially after cryopreservation. Both naive subsets had comparably high repertoire diversity, while memory CD8+ T cells had much lower repertoire diversity. TRB CDR3s from CXCR3-positive naive cells showed higher hydrophobicity (lower Kidera factor 4), lower energy, and higher strength and volume indices than CXCR3-negative naive cells.

The listed sequencing device is NextSeq 550. The Human TCR Profiling Kit (MiLaboratory) was used to make UMI-labeled 5' RACE TRB cDNA libraries. The full amount of extracted RNA was used for cDNA synthesis, and the full amount of resulting cDNA was used for PCR amplification. Libraries were prepared in parallel using an identical number of PCR cycles. Turning to the authors' computational methods: With a requirement of at least two reads per UMI, MIGEC and MiXCR extracted about 48,000 +/- 9,800 unique UMI-labeled TRB cDNA molecules per library. Each library averaged about 40,000 +/- 10,000 functional in-frame TRB CDR3 nucleotide clonotypes without stop codons. After downsampling to 5000 UMI-labeled TRB molecules per sample, diversity metrics, including normalized Shannon-Wiener and Chao1, were computed in VDJtools. For the central five CDR3 residues, VDJtools calculated physicochemical properties weighted by clonotype size, namely interaction energy, strength, volume and Kidera factor 4. Following TCRdb reprocessing, every CDR3 protein sequence forms one entry, and DNA is not provided. The V and J calls and clone size are TCRdb's, not the authors'. The table for this sample shows some 130,000 distinct CDR3 sequences. The ten most abundant clones make up 0.29% of the sample.

The sample consisted of naive CXCR3- CD8+ T cells from blood. The cell subset or site label for this specimen denotes: CD45RO-CCR7+CD27+CD95- naive CD8+ T cells lacking CXCR3 (TNR3-). This TCR came from a human donor in good health. Some clones in this sample may be carry-over from other donors' samples. The V gene is TRBV4-1 and the J gene is TRBJ1-1. CDR3 loop: CASSQVFGTEAFF.